The 15 T cell receptor beta chains given below trace back to one sample, sequenced in a study of beta chain features in type 1 diabetes. Reverse transcription of all isolated RNA meant that expressed TCRB transcripts were sequenced. Only in-frame clones appear in the TCRdb table, and some are missing; sequencing was by immunoSEQ multiplex PCR. The sample consists of more than 300,000 clones, around 13% of them appearing once. Sequencing input: naive CD4+ T cells from blood. Source of these receptors: a man younger than 35 in good health.

V usage is TRBV2 and J usage is TRBJ2-1; D may be TRBD1 (6 bases). The CDR3 is made up of 13 amino acids. Germline V gene data show CDR1 as SNHLY and CDR2 as FYNNEI. Trimming took off 8 bases at V and 8 bases at J, with 16 bases between the two ends. Here the CDR3 DNA reads TGTGCCAGCCAGGGAAGGGGGTTAGATGAGCAGTTCTTC. The encoded protein is CASQGRGLDEQFF.

This sequence joins TRBV29-1 and TRBJ1-2; D is ambiguous. CDR3 size: 14 residues. Germline CDR1 reads SQVTM; CDR2 reads ANQGSEA. V lost 4 bases, J lost 7 bases, and 19 bases lay in between. The CDR3 DNA is TGCAGCGTTGGCCCCAATTGGGCAGGTTTTGGCTACACCTTC. Translated, it gives CSVGPNWAGFGYTF.

The chain links TRBV29-1 to TRBJ1-1; no firm D call. From germline, CDR1 is SQVTM and CDR2 ANQGSEA. This CDR3 is built from 14 residues. V was pared by 0 bases and J by 1 base, with 9 bases between. This chain's CDR3 is CSVEDQVPNTEAFF. The DNA for the CDR3 is TGCAGCGTTGAAGATCAGGTGCCGAACACTGAAGCTTTCTTT.

This clone turned up a few times. The J gene is TRBJ1-6, the V gene TRBV11-2; 8 nucleotides align to TRBD1. CDR1 and CDR2 from the germline V gene are SGHAT and FQNNGV. Trimming removed 5 bases from V and 6 bases from J; junction bases left unmatched: 9. The CDR3 consists of 16 residues. The CDR3 protein is CASSQPWTGSNSPLHF. The CDR3 region has the DNA TGTGCCAGCAGCCAACCCTGGACAGGGTCTAATTCACCCCTCCACTTT.

V usage is TRBV7-2 and J usage is TRBJ2-1; tentative D call: TRBD2 (5 bases). The V and J ends lost 2 bases and 7 bases respectively, with 12 bases between them. The CDR3 is made up of 14 amino acids. Germline V CDR1 and CDR2: SGHTA, FQGNSA. The CDR3 protein is CASSLNPGGNEQFF. For the CDR3, the DNA is TGTGCCAGCAGCTTAAATCCGGGCGGGAATGAGCAGTTCTTC.

Concerning this clone: This CDR3 is also generated by other DNA sequences in the sample. This rearrangement joins TRBV30 to TRBJ1-2; no clear D gene. This CDR3 has 13 residues. The V end lost 2 bases, the J end lost 0 bases, and 7 bases lay between the germline ends. The V gene's germline CDR1 is GTSNPN and CDR2 SVGIG (reference sequence). This CDR3 reads CAWSPGANYGYTF. The DNA of the CDR3 is TGTGCCTGGAGTCCGGGAGCTAACTATGGCTACACCTTC.

This clone was detected only a few times. The V call is TRBV5-4, the J call TRBJ2-1, with TRBD1 matching over 9 bases. V was pared by 4 bases and J by 2 bases, with 4 bases of the junction left unmatched. This CDR3 is built from 15 residues. CDR1 and CDR2 (germline): SGHNT, YYREEE (reference sequence). CDR3 coding DNA: TGTGCCAGCAGCATGGGACAGGGTGCCTACAATGAGCAGTTCTTC. This sequence encodes CASSMGQGAYNEQFF.

The chain recombines TRBV18 with TRBJ2-7; D is perhaps TRBD2 (6 bases). The V end was cut by 6 bases, the J end by 5 bases, with 20 bases between. Germline values: CDR1 KGHSH, CDR2 LQKENI. CDR3 length: 15 residues. CDR3 amino acids: CASSLRQGGLNEQYF. As DNA, the CDR3 is TGTGCCAGCTCCTTACGGCAGGGAGGTTTAAACGAGCAGTACTTC.

The chain links TRBV10-3 to TRBJ2-5, with TRBD1 matching over 8 bases. Germline V gene sequence: CDR1 ENHRY, CDR2 SYGVKD. This CDR3 has 14 residues. Losses at the gene ends were 7 bases for V and 4 bases for J; bases not matched to a gene: 8. The CDR3 spells CAITRTGKGETQYF. CDR3 sequence (DNA): TGTGCCATCACCCGGACAGGGAAGGGAGAGACCCAGTACTTC.

This rearrangement joins TRBV9 to TRBJ2-3, with 8 bases aligning to TRBD2. This CDR3 spans 19 amino acids. CDR1 and CDR2 from the germline V gene are SGDLS and YYNGEE. V trimming: 0 bases; J trimming: 1 base; junction bases outside the gene matches: 13. CDR3 DNA sequence: TGTGCCAGCAGCGTAGGTCTGTTGCGGGGGGCGGAGGGCACAGATACGCAGTATTTT. As protein: CASSVGLLRGAEGTDTQYF.

The chain links TRBV30 to TRBJ1-2, with a tentative D call TRBD1 (6 bases). The V end lost 2 bases, the J end lost 8 bases, and 18 bases lay between the germline ends. This CDR3 spans 14 amino acids. The germline V gene has CDR1 GTSNPN and CDR2 SVGIG (reference sequence). CDR3 coding DNA: TGTGCCTGGAGTCCCTCGGGGGGCGTTCGAGGCTACACCTTC. Amino acids: CAWSPSGGVRGYTF.

The chain carries TRBV29-1 and TRBJ1-1; the D gene is possibly TRBD1 (6 bases). CDR3 length equals 15 residues. Germline V lookup: CDR1 SQVTM, CDR2 ANQGSEA. The V end was cut by 0 bases, the J end by 0 bases, with 11 bases between. CDR3: CSVEDRGGVNTEAFF. Here the CDR3 DNA reads TGCAGCGTTGAAGATCGGGGGGGCGTGAACACTGAAGCTTTCTTT.

The chain recombines TRBV7-2 with TRBJ2-7; the match to TRBD2 covers 14 bases. Unmatched junction bases numbered 8, after V lost 5 bases and J lost 5 bases. The germline V gene has CDR1 SGHTA and CDR2 FQGNSA. This CDR3 region has 16 residues. CDR3 residues: CASSPGTSGSWDEQYF. The CDR3, as DNA: TGTGCCAGCAGCCCAGGGACTAGCGGGAGCTGGGACGAGCAGTACTTC.

The table lists this clone with a few counts. The chain is built from TRBV7-9 and TRBJ1-2; TRBD1 matches at 7 bases. The germline V gene has CDR1 SEHNR and CDR2 FQNEAQ (reference sequence). The junction had 7 bases not matched to a gene; V was cut back by 2 bases and J by 4 bases. CDR3 length: 15 residues. The DNA for the CDR3 is TGTGCCAGCAGCTTACGGACAGGTTCAGGCTATGGCTACACCTTC. It translates to CASSLRTGSGYGYTF.

The table lists this clone with a few counts. The J gene is TRBJ2-2, the V gene TRBV29-1; 8 positions match TRBD1. The CDR3 is 13 residues long. Germline V CDR1 and CDR2: SQVTM, ANQGSEA. J lost 6 bases, V lost 6 bases, and 6 bases had no gene match. CDR3 sequence: CSVKTGGAGELFF. In DNA form, the CDR3 reads TGCAGCGTCAAAACAGGGGGTGCCGGGGAGCTGTTTTTT.